The next 20 T cell receptor beta chains were all read from a single sample in a study of cytomegalovirus exposure and HLA in healthy donors (dated by TCRdb to about 2017). Receptor libraries were prepared by the immunoSEQ multiplex PCR assay. For the multiplex PCR, a mixture combining 60 forward primers for TCR Vbeta segments and 13 reverse primers for TCR Jbeta segments was used. TCRdb provides this immuneACCESS table in a form limited to in-frame rearrangements. Some clones are lacking; in checked studies, under half of them reflect an unresolved V gene, and why the rest are absent is not known. Counted in this sample were 180,000 or so clones; 65% to 85% of them appeared once. Clones ranked in the top ten supply around 1.4% of the sample. Sequencing used PBMCs. Source of these receptors: a girl aged 10 to 17 in good health and CMV-seropositive.

The chain employs TRBV4-1 and TRBJ1-2, with a possible D match to TRBD1 (6 bases). The CDR3 has 15 amino acids. Germline V gene data show CDR1 as MGHRA and CDR2 as YSYEKL. Between the trimmed V and J ends, which lost 0 bases and 2 bases, there was a span of 10 bases. The CDR3 coding sequence is TGCGCCAGCAGCCAAGACCCAGGGGAAAACTATGGCTACACCTTC. Translated: CASSQDPGENYGYTF.

In this sample, this clone turned up once. J is TRBJ1-2 and V is TRBV7-9; D not resolved. V was shortened by 1 base and J by 4 bases, with 10 bases between the two germline ends. The germline V gene has CDR1 SEHNR and CDR2 FQNEAQ (reference sequence). This CDR3 region has 14 residues. CDR3 sequence: CASSLEVEIYGYTF. The CDR3 DNA follows: TGTGCCAGCAGCTTAGAGGTGGAGATCTATGGCTACACCTTC.

The chain employs TRBV7-2 and TRBJ1-4, with D tentatively TRBD1 (6 bases). CDR1 and CDR2 from the germline V gene are SGHTA and FQGNSA. The CDR3 has 15 residues. The V gene lost 6 bases and the J gene lost 4 bases, with 15 bases spanning the gap. The chain's CDR3 is CASRRTAADNEKLFF. The DNA of the CDR3 is TGTGCCAGCAGGCGGACAGCGGCAGATAATGAAAAACTGTTTTTT. The variable domain in full, with the rest retrieved from reference TRBV7-2 and TRBJ1-4, is GAGVSQSPSNKVTEKGKDVELRCDPISGHTALYWYRQSLGQGLEFLIYFQGNSAPDKSGLPSDRFSAERTGGSVSTLTIQRTQQEDSAVYLCASRRTAADNEKLFFGSGTQLSVL.

The chain employs TRBV30 and TRBJ2-5; D may be TRBD2 (6 bases). CDR1 GTSNPN and CDR2 SVGIG come from the germline V gene (reference sequence). The CDR3 runs 14 residues. V lost 4 bases and J 4 bases, leaving 16 bases between the germline ends. The CDR3 is CAWTGGMGRETQYF. The CDR3 DNA reads TGTGCCTGGACCGGGGGAATGGGTCGAGAGACCCAGTACTTC.

V is TRBV6-1 and J is TRBJ2-7; D perhaps matches TRBD1 (7 bases). This CDR3 is built from 17 residues. Germline CDR1 reads MNHNS; CDR2 reads SASEGT. Trimming cost V 0 bases and J 3 bases, with 18 bases left between them. CDR3 bases: TGTGCCAGCAGTGAAGCGGCGGGGTACAGGGGAATCTACGAGCAGTACTTC. It encodes CASSEAAGYRGIYEQYF.

The genes are TRBV4-1 and TRBJ1-5; 7 nucleotides line up with TRBD1. V was clipped by 4 bases and J by 3 bases; unmatched bases: 9. The length of the CDR3 is 16 residues. Germline CDR1 MGHRA, CDR2 YSYEKL. CDR3 in DNA: TGCGCCAGCAGCCGAGGCCAGGGGGTCGACAATCAGCCCCAGCATTTT. Translated: CASSRGQGVDNQPQHF.

V usage is TRBV5-4 and J usage is TRBJ2-2; maybe TRBD2 (7 bases). The germline gives CDR1 SGHNT, CDR2 YYREEE (reference sequence). Trimming stripped 0 bases from V and 9 bases from J, with 21 bases between. CDR3 length equals 17 residues. CDR3 protein: CASSLVGGGAYYRELFF. CDR3 DNA sequence: TGTGCCAGCAGCTTGGTAGGGGGAGGGGCCTATTACCGGGAGCTGTTTTTT.

The chain employs TRBV9 and TRBJ2-5; 12 bases line up with TRBD2. V lost 4 bases to trimming and J lost 6 bases; unmatched junction nucleotides: 10. CDR3 length: 16 residues. CDR1 is SGDLS, CDR2 YYNGEE, per germline. The CDR3 DNA reads as TGTGCCAGCAGCCGACTAGCGGGAGCCAGTGGGCAGACCCAGTACTTC. Its protein is CASSRLAGASGQTQYF.

The CDR3 here is CASSLGLAGEQYF. The CDR3, as DNA: TGTGCCAGCAGCTTGGGACTAGCCGGCGAGCAGTACTTC. The V gene is TRBV5-6, the J gene TRBJ2-7; 7 positions match TRBD2. The germline CDR1 and CDR2 sequences are SGHDT and YYEEEE. The CDR3 loop spans 13 amino acids. V lost 0 bases, J lost 6 bases, and 3 bases stayed unmatched.

CDR3 amino acids: CASNRDRDQETQYF. The CDR3 nucleotides read TGTGCCAGCAACAGGGACAGGGACCAAGAGACCCAGTACTTC. This sequence joins TRBV14 and TRBJ2-5; 9 bases line up with TRBD1. Unmatched junction bases numbered 3, after V lost 7 bases and J lost 0 bases. The germline gives CDR1 SGHDN, CDR2 FVKESK. This CDR3 is built from 14 residues.

The rearrangement uses TRBV2 and TRBJ1-5; 7 bases line up with TRBD1. Germline V gives CDR1 SNHLY, CDR2 FYNNEI. The length of the CDR3 is 15 residues. Trimming cost V 10 bases and J 0 bases; bases outside gene matches: 9. Here the CDR3 DNA reads TGTGCCACCTCAGCAGGGGGAGATAGCAATCAGCCCCAGCATTTT. Protein product: CATSAGGDSNQPQHF.

This clone was seen a few times. The CDR3 loop reads CASSTFDSHNEKLFF. The CDR3 DNA reads as TGCGCCAGCAGCACTTTCGACAGTCACAATGAAAAACTGTTTTTT. V gene TRBV10-2 combines with J gene TRBJ1-4, with D possibly matching TRBD1 (5 bases). This CDR3 is 15 amino acids long. Trimming removed 6 bases at V and 5 bases at J, with 16 bases between. Germline V CDR1 and CDR2: WSHSY, SAAADI.

The chain joins TRBV7-9 to TRBJ1-2; D call uncertain. Germline V gives CDR1 SEHNR, CDR2 FQNEAQ (reference sequence). The CDR3 length is 14 residues. Trimming shortened V by 7 bases and J by 6 bases, and 18 bases separated the two germline ends. The DNA for the CDR3 is TGTGCCAGCATCTTCCTTGAGGGAATAAATGGCTACACCTTC. Amino acids: CASIFLEGINGYTF.

This CDR3 is CASSQNLAKETQYF. The CDR3 nucleotides are TGCGCCAGCAGCCAAAACCTAGCGAAAGAGACCCAGTACTTC. This chain uses TRBV4-1 with TRBJ2-5, with D perhaps TRBD2 (6 bases). CDR1 is MGHRA and CDR2 is YSYEKL in the germline V gene. V lost 2 bases and J 3 bases, leaving 10 bases between the germline ends. The CDR3 consists of 14 residues.

The chain carries TRBV6-4 and TRBJ2-1, with 11 bases aligning to TRBD2. Trimming cost V 4 bases and J 7 bases; bases outside gene matches: 6. Looked up from germline, CDR1 is MRHNA and CDR2 is SNTAGT. CDR3 length: 15 amino acids. CDR3 residues: CASSVIAGGPNEQFF. The CDR3 DNA follows: TGTGCCAGCAGTGTCATAGCGGGAGGGCCGAATGAGCAGTTCTTC.

J is TRBJ2-5 and V is TRBV18; TRBD2 matches 7 bases. V was clipped by 5 bases and J by 1 base; unmatched bases: 4. Germline V gene data show CDR1 as KGHSH and CDR2 as LQKENI. The CDR3 consists of 14 residues. The CDR3 loop reads CASSISGSQETQYF. CDR3 coding DNA: TGTGCCAGCTCAATTAGCGGGTCCCAAGAGACCCAGTACTTC.

On this clone: Other nucleotide sequences from this sample produce the same CDR3. V and J are TRBV11-2 and TRBJ2-3; D remains ambiguous. Deletions cut 3 bases from V and 4 bases from J, with 8 bases between. This CDR3 has 13 residues. From germline, CDR1 is SGHAT and CDR2 FQNNGV. In nucleotides, the CDR3 is TGTGCCAGCAGCTTGACCGGGTCAGATACGCAGTATTTT. The encoded protein is CASSLTGSDTQYF.

The chain is built from TRBV6-5 and TRBJ2-6; D may be TRBD1 (6 bases). V lost 4 bases to trimming and J lost 2 bases, with 9 bases between them. The CDR3 is made up of 15 amino acids. From germline, CDR1 is MNHEY and CDR2 SVGAGI. The CDR3 here is CASSSQGAGANVLTF. The CDR3 region has the DNA TGTGCCAGCAGTTCACAGGGAGCTGGGGCCAACGTCCTGACTTTC.

The chain couples TRBV27 to TRBJ1-5; the match to TRBD1 covers 12 bases. This CDR3 is 17 amino acids long. Germline loops: CDR1 MNHEY, CDR2 SMNVEV (reference sequence). J lost 6 bases, V lost 8 bases, and 14 bases had no gene match. The CDR3 bases are TGTGCCAGCTCAGGGACAGGGGGCGGGGAGGGTGGTCAGCCCCAGCATTTT. It translates to CASSGTGGGEGGQPQHF.

The rearrangement joins TRBV7-9 to TRBJ2-3, with D possibly TRBD1 on 5 matching bases. Germline lookup yields CDR1 SEHNR and CDR2 FQNEAQ (reference sequence). This CDR3 comprises 15 residues. Between the trimmed V and J ends, which lost 3 bases and 0 bases, there was a span of 10 bases. In nucleotides, the CDR3 is TGTGCCAGCAGCTTGACAGAGATTAGCACAGATACGCAGTATTTT. This gives the protein CASSLTEISTDTQYF.